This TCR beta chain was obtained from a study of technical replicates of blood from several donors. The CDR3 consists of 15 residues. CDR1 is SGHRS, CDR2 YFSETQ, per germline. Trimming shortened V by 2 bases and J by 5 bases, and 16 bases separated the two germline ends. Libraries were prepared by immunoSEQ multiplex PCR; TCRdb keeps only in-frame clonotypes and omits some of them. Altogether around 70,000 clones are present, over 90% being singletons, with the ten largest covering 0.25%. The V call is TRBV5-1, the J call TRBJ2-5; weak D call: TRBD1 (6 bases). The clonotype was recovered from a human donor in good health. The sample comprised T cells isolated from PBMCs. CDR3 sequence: CASSFTGSSGETQYF. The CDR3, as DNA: TGCGCCAGCAGCTTTACAGGGAGTTCAGGGGAGACCCAGTACTTC.